The 30 T cell receptor beta chains below all came from one sample that was sequenced in a study of T cells in Graves' hyperthyroidism and ophthalmopathy. Amplification of TCR beta CDR3 regions was performed using RNA transcripts as template. First-round RT-PCR of the TCR CDR3 relied on the HTBI primer set. TCRdb ran MiXCR on the multiplex PCR reads and lists one entry per CDR3 protein. The sample yields more than 300,000 distinct CDR3 sequences, roughly 13% seen once. Sequences were obtained from blood. Source of these receptors: a woman between 18 and 29 years old with Graves' hyperthyroidism.

This rearrangement joins TRBV10-3 to TRBJ1-2, with 9 bases aligning to TRBD1. Germline V lookup: CDR1 ENHRY, CDR2 SYGVKD. The CDR3 totals 15 residues. The V gene end was trimmed by 7 bases and the J gene end by 7 bases; junction bases not matched to a gene: 13. CDR3 residues: CAIIDRDREGSGYTF. CDR3 bases: TGTGCCATCATTGACCGGGACAGGGAGGGGTCTGGCTACACCTTC.

Ten or more counts support this clonotype. The chain joins TRBV20-1 to TRBJ2-7, with D unresolved. V was cut by 0 bases and J by 6 bases, with 6 bases left in between. Germline-derived CDR1 and CDR2 are DFQATT and SNEGSKA (reference sequence). The CDR3 has 11 amino acids. The CDR3 coding sequence is TGCAGTGCTAGAGATCTGTTCGAGCAGTACTTC. Amino acid sequence: CSARDLFEQYF.

This clonotype was recorded at least ten times. The rearrangement links TRBV7-8 to TRBJ1-4, with D possibly TRBD1 on 6 matching bases. Germline CDR1 and CDR2: SGHVS and FQNEAQ. The CDR3 totals 15 residues. With 1 base removed from V and 8 bases from J, the gap between germline ends came to 14 bases. In nucleotides, the CDR3 is TGTGCCAGCAGCTTAGATGGGGGCAGAGGCGAAAAACTGTTTTTT. Translation gives CASSLDGGRGEKLFF.

This clonotype was detected many times. Here the CDR3 reads CASRISGRVNEQFF. The CDR3 coding sequence is TGTGCCAGCAGAATTAGCGGGAGGGTTAATGAGCAGTTCTTC. The chain employs TRBV12-3 or TRBV12-4 and TRBJ2-1; 11 bases line up with TRBD2. The CDR3 is made up of 14 amino acids. The V gene end was trimmed by 6 bases and the J gene end by 7 bases; junction bases not matched to a gene: 5.

This clonotype was found a few times. Just one base apart from a much larger clone, this may be a read error. The chain joins TRBV20-1 to TRBJ1-2; 7 nucleotides line up with TRBD1. The V segment lost 7 bases and the J segment 4 bases; nucleotides outside the gene matches: 18. Per germline, CDR1 DFQATT and CDR2 SNEGSKA (reference sequence). The CDR3 extends over 16 amino acids. CDR3 in amino acids: CSVSSTGRRNTYGYTF. The CDR3 region has the DNA TGCAGTGTTTCCTCGACAGGGAGAAGGAACACCTATGGCTACACCTTC.

The CDR3 DNA reads TGTGCCAGCAGTGAAGGGCTGCCCTTGAAGGGCTACACCTTC. Protein sequence: CASSEGLPLKGYTF. The J gene is TRBJ1-2, the V gene TRBV2; D unresolved. CDR1 and CDR2 (germline): SNHLY, FYNNEI. This CDR3 contains 14 residues. Between the trimmed V and J ends, which lost 1 base and 8 bases, there was a span of 14 bases.

A single count supports this clonotype. Since a much larger clone is just one base distant, this may be a read error. The chain employs TRBV3-2 and TRBJ2-5; the listed D gene, TRBD2, was not tested against the DNA. TRBV3-2 is classified as a pseudogene. The CDR3 totals 15 residues. CDR3 sequence (DNA): TGTGCCAGCAGCCCCCAAGCATCTCGTAGCGTGGGGGAGTACTTC. Protein: CASSPQASRSVGEYF.

This clonotype was observed a few times. The chain uses TRBV29-1 and TRBJ2-1; D is unclear. The CDR3 length is 12 residues. The germline CDR1 and CDR2 sequences are SQVTM and ANQGSEA. Trimming shortened V by 2 bases and J by 4 bases, and 6 bases separated the two germline ends. DNA for the CDR3: TGCAGCGTTGAAACGGGTTACAATGAGCAGTTCTTC. Its protein product is CSVETGYNEQFF.

This clonotype appeared many times. The CDR3 protein is CASSLVTPGYGGYTF. As DNA, the CDR3 is TGTGCCAGCAGTTTAGTGACCCCAGGCTACGGTGGCTACACCTTC. The chain combines TRBV12-3 or TRBV12-4 with TRBJ1-2; D remains ambiguous. Trimming pared 1 base from V and 7 bases from J, leaving 16 bases between. The CDR3 contains 15 residues.

This clonotype turned up a few times. V is TRBV11-3 and J is TRBJ1-1; the D gene is possibly TRBD1 (6 bases). The V gene lost 3 bases and the J gene lost 1 base, with 18 bases spanning the gap. The CDR3 consists of 17 residues. Germline loops: CDR1 SGHNT, CDR2 YENEEA. Written as DNA, the CDR3 is TGTGCCAGCAGCTTTCGGGAGGGGGGGGGCCGGAACACTGAAGCTTTCTTT. Its translation is CASSFREGGGRNTEAFF.

The J gene is TRBJ2-7, the V gene TRBV28; a weak D match, TRBD2 (6 bases). V was cut by 3 bases and J by 3 bases, with 9 bases left in between. The CDR3 is made up of 13 amino acids. CDR1 is MDHEN, CDR2 SYDVKM, per germline. The CDR3 is CASSFGGFYEQYF. The CDR3 DNA follows: TGTGCCAGCAGTTTTGGGGGGTTCTACGAGCAGTACTTC. Drawing the rest from reference TRBV28 and TRBJ2-7, the complete variable domain is DVKVTQSSRYLVKRTGEKVFLECVQDMDHENMFWYRQDPGLGLRLIYFSYDVKMKEKGDIPEGYSVSREKKERFSLILESASTNQTSMYLCASSFGGFYEQYFGPGTRLTVT.

This clonotype was counted at least ten times. The chain uses TRBV15 and TRBJ2-1; D not certain. V was pared by 1 base and J by 9 bases, with 10 bases between. The CDR3 consists of 13 residues. Germline assignment: CDR1 LNHNV and CDR2 YYDKDF (reference sequence). CDR3 sequence: CATSRATNIEQFF. CDR3 DNA sequence: TGTGCCACCAGCAGAGCTACAAATATTGAGCAGTTCTTC.

The chain couples TRBV6-1 to TRBJ2-2; possibly TRBD1 for D (6 bases). Trimming stripped 6 bases from V and 2 bases from J, with 16 bases between. Germline CDR1 is MNHNS and CDR2 is SASEGT. This CDR3 contains 16 residues. CDR3 sequence reads: CASSLLGQTNTGELFF. CDR3 bases: TGTGCCAGCAGCCTACTCGGACAGACTAACACCGGGGAGCTGTTTTTT.

This clonotype showed up many times. The gene calls are TRBV30 and TRBJ2-3, with D possibly called TRBD1 or TRBD2 (5 bases each). Trimming removed 2 bases at V and 4 bases at J, with 10 bases between. Germline values: CDR1 GTSNPN, CDR2 SVGIG (reference sequence). The CDR3 has 13 residues. This chain's CDR3 is CAWSIGAADTQYF. Written as DNA, the CDR3 is TGTGCCTGGAGTATCGGGGCGGCAGATACGCAGTATTTT.

This clonotype has at least ten counts. The DNA of the CDR3 is TGTGCCATCAGTGAGTCGTACACCGGGGAGCTGTTTTTT. Its protein product is CAISESYTGELFF. The chain recombines TRBV10-3 with TRBJ2-2; the D is unclear. The CDR3 extends over 13 amino acids. In germline, CDR1 is ENHRY, CDR2 SYGVKD. Trimming removed 0 bases at V and 3 bases at J, with 2 bases between.

In this sample, this clonotype turned up a few times. The chain recombines TRBV29-1 with TRBJ2-4; TRBD1 aligns across 7 bases. Germline CDR1 and CDR2: SQVTM and ANQGSEA. Trimming removed 4 bases from V and 6 bases from J; junction bases left unmatched: 3. The CDR3 runs 12 residues. DNA for the CDR3: TGCAGCGTTGTAAAGGGGGCAAACATTCAGTACTTC. Protein: CSVVKGANIQYF.

The chain couples TRBV18 to TRBJ1-4; D possibly corresponds to TRBD1 (6 bases). Germline CDR1 is KGHSH and CDR2 is LQKENI. V was clipped by 6 bases and J by 0 bases, with 11 bases between them. This CDR3 spans 15 amino acids. Written as DNA, the CDR3 is TGTGCCAGCTCTCAAACAGGGTCAACTAATGAAAAACTGTTTTTT. It is translated as CASSQTGSTNEKLFF.

This clonotype appeared many times. The chain employs TRBV20-1 and TRBJ1-1; 7 bases agree with TRBD1. Germline loops: CDR1 DFQATT, CDR2 SNEGSKA (reference sequence). This CDR3 comprises 13 residues. V was pared by 4 bases and J by 4 bases, with 6 bases of the junction left unmatched. The CDR3 protein is CSATDRAFTEAFF. CDR3 in DNA: TGCAGTGCTACAGACAGGGCGTTCACTGAAGCTTTCTTT.

This clonotype was seen ten or more times. This chain connects TRBV7-2 to TRBJ2-4, with 15 bases matching TRBD2. This CDR3 comprises 16 residues. Losses at the gene ends were 5 bases for V and 9 bases for J; bases not matched to a gene: 8. Germline V lookup: CDR1 SGHTA, CDR2 FQGNSA. CDR3 sequence reads: CASSPGLAGGRRIQYF. The CDR3 coding sequence is TGTGCCAGCAGCCCCGGACTAGCGGGGGGGCGACGCATTCAGTACTTC.

This clonotype was detected a few times. The chain links TRBV7-9 to TRBJ1-3; D gene unclear. Trimming pared 2 bases from V and 4 bases from J, leaving 6 bases between. In germline, CDR1 is SEHNR, CDR2 FQNEAQ (reference sequence). CDR3 size: 13 residues. CDR3 region: CASSLNLGNTIYF. DNA for the CDR3: TGTGCCAGCAGCTTAAACCTCGGAAACACCATATATTTT.

In its sample, this clonotype was seen many times. The chain couples TRBV27 to TRBJ2-1; D is possibly TRBD2 (6 bases). Germline loops: CDR1 MNHEY, CDR2 SMNVEV (reference sequence). The CDR3 is 15 amino acids. Trimming pared 2 bases from V and 4 bases from J, leaving 12 bases between. This CDR3 is CASSLVWGTYNEQFF. For the CDR3, the DNA is TGTGCCAGCAGTTTAGTCTGGGGGACTTACAATGAGCAGTTCTTC.

Only a few counts were recorded for this clonotype. The rearrangement uses TRBV20-1 and TRBJ1-2; 7 bases agree with TRBD1. Trimming cost V 5 bases and J 2 bases; bases outside gene matches: 8. This CDR3 is 14 amino acids long. The germline V gene encodes CDR1 DFQATT and CDR2 SNEGSKA (reference sequence). In DNA form, the CDR3 reads TGCAGTGCTGAGCGGACAGGACTGAACTATGGCTACACCTTC. This gives the protein CSAERTGLNYGYTF.

This clonotype was observed a handful of times. The chain joins TRBV19 to TRBJ1-1, with D uncertain. In germline, CDR1 is LNHDA, CDR2 SQIVND (reference sequence). The CDR3 is made up of 13 amino acids. V lost 6 bases and J lost 6, with 14 bases in between. The CDR3 nucleotides are TGTGCCAGTAGCATTATGGGCGCCTCTGAAGCTTTCTTT. Its translation is CASSIMGASEAFF.

At least ten counts were recorded for this clonotype. This chain links TRBV29-1 with TRBJ1-2; D possibly corresponds to TRBD1 (6 bases). V dropped 3 bases and J dropped 6 bases, with 14 bases sitting between them. This CDR3 comprises 13 residues. Germline V CDR1 and CDR2: SQVTM, ANQGSEA. The CDR3, as DNA: TGCAGCGTTGAGGTGGGGGGCAGAAATGGCTACACCTTC. As protein: CSVEVGGRNGYTF.

This clonotype was detected ten times or more. The V and J genes are TRBV28 and TRBJ1-3; D might be TRBD1 (5 bases). Trimming left V 4 bases short and J 0 bases short, with 10 bases between. Per germline, CDR1 MDHEN and CDR2 SYDVKM. The CDR3 is made up of 15 amino acids. DNA for the CDR3: TGTGCCAGCAGTTCCGGGACTGGCTCTGGAAACACCATATATTTT. Its translation is CASSSGTGSGNTIYF. The whole variable domain, filled in from reference TRBV28 and TRBJ1-3, reads DVKVTQSSRYLVKRTGEKVFLECVQDMDHENMFWYRQDPGLGLRLIYFSYDVKMKEKGDIPEGYSVSREKKERFSLILESASTNQTSMYLCASSSGTGSGNTIYFGEGSWLTVV.

At least ten counts were recorded for this clonotype. The genes are TRBV28 and TRBJ2-5; D call uncertain. The V end was cut by 8 bases, the J end by 2 bases, with 15 bases between. The CDR3 contains 14 residues. Germline V gives CDR1 MDHEN, CDR2 SYDVKM. CDR3 coding DNA: TGTGCCAGCCGCTCCGCCCTAACACAAGAGACCCAGTACTTC. Encoded protein: CASRSALTQETQYF.

This clonotype was seen many times. This rearrangement joins TRBV7-3 to TRBJ2-5; possible D gene TRBD1, 6 bases. The germline V and J ends were trimmed by 1 base and 1 base, with 16 bases remaining between them. Germline V lookup: CDR1 SGHTA, CDR2 FQGTGA. This CDR3 region has 17 residues. CDR3: CASSLRSTGQSQETQYF. In DNA form, the CDR3 reads TGTGCCAGCAGCTTAAGATCTACAGGGCAGTCCCAAGAGACCCAGTACTTC.

As DNA, the CDR3 is TGTGCCAGTAGACTTAAGGGCGACACCGGGGAGCTGTTTTTT. Amino acids: CASRLKGDTGELFF. The V gene is TRBV19, the J gene TRBJ2-2, with no clear D. Germline V gives CDR1 LNHDA, CDR2 SQIVND (reference sequence). Trimming stripped 6 bases from V and 3 bases from J, with 11 bases between. This CDR3 has 14 amino acids.

This clonotype was counted many times. The chain links TRBV12-3 or TRBV12-4 to TRBJ2-1, with D possibly TRBD2 on 5 matching bases. CDR3 size: 14 residues. V lost 3 bases and J lost 4, with 10 bases in between. CDR3: CASSFGRAYNEQFF. The CDR3, as DNA: TGTGCCAGCAGTTTTGGGCGGGCGTACAATGAGCAGTTCTTC.

As concerns this clonotype: A read error may explain this, as a much larger clone is one base away. The genes are TRBV11-2 and TRBJ1-5, with D unclear. The germline V gene encodes CDR1 SGHAT and CDR2 FQNNGV. Trimming stripped 4 bases from V and 2 bases from J, with 9 bases between. The length of the CDR3 is 14 residues. CDR3 sequence (DNA): TGTGCCAGCAGCTACAAGGTGGGCAATCAGCCCCAGCATTTT. It yields the protein CASSYKVGNQPQHF.